This TCR beta chain was recorded in a study of T cells in Graves' hyperthyroidism and ophthalmopathy. Findings and caveats of the study: Ophthalmopathy was predicted by the model a median of approximately 6.6 months ahead of onset. Among thyroid clonotypes expanded above 0.001, most also appeared in blood. Ophthalmopathy and stable hyperthyroidism were told apart by a 13 V-J model.

Unmatched junction bases numbered 5, after V lost 4 bases and J lost 2 bases. The V gene's germline CDR1 is DFQATT and CDR2 SNEGSKA (reference sequence). This CDR3 is 14 amino acids long. Amplification targeted TCR beta CDR3 regions from RNA transcripts. RT-PCR in the first round (using the HTBI primer set) targeted the TCR CDR3. TCRdb re-derived calls from the multiplex PCR reads in MiXCR, one entry per CDR3 protein. The sample has 200,000 to 300,000 distinct CDR3 sequences; about 17% are singletons. This clonotype was seen many times. The antigen is unknown. Sequenced input: blood. The chain recombines TRBV20-1 with TRBJ2-3, with 8 bases that match TRBD2. The sequence came from a young woman with Graves' ophthalmopathy. The CDR3 region is CSAIGGRFTDTQYF. The CDR3 DNA sequence: TGCAGTGCTATTGGCGGGAGGTTCACAGATACGCAGTATTTT.